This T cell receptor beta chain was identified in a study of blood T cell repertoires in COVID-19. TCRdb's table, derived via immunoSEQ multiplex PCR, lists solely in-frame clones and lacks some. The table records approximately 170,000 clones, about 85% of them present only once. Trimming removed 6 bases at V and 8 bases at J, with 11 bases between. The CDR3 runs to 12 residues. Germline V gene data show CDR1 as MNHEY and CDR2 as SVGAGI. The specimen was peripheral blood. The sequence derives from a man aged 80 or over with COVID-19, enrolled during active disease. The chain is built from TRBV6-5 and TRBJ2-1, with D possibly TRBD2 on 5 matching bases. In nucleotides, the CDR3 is TGTGCCAGCAGCCGGACTGGGGATGAGCAGTTCTTC. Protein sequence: CASSRTGDEQFF.